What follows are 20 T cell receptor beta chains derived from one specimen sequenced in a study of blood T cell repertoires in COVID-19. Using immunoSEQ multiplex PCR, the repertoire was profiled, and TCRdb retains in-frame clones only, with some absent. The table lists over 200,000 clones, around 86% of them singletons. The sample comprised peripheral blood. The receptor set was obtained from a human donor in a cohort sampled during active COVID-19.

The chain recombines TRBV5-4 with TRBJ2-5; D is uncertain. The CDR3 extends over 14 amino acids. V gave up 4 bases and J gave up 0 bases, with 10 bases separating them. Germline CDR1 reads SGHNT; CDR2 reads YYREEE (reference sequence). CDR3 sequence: CASSLRTYQETQYF. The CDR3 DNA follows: TGTGCCAGCAGCCTACGTACCTACCAAGAGACCCAGTACTTC.

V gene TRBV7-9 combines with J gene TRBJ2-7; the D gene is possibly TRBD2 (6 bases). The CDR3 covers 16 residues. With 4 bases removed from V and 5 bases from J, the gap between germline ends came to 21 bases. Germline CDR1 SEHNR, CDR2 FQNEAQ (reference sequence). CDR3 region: CASSSHGGLRVDEQYF. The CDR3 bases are TGTGCCAGCAGCTCCCATGGAGGACTAAGGGTCGACGAGCAGTACTTC. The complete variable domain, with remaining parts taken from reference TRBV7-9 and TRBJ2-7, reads DTGVSQNPRHKITKRGQNVTFRCDPISEHNRLYWYRQTLGQGPEFLTYFQNEAQLEKSRLLSDRFSAERPKGSFSTLEIQRTEQGDSAMYLCASSSHGGLRVDEQYFGPGTRLTVT.

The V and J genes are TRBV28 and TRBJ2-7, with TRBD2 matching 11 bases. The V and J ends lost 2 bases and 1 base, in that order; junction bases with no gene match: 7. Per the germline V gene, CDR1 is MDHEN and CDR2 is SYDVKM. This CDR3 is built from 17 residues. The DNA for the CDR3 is TGTGCCAGCAGTTTAAGGACTAGCGGGTTTTTTTCCTACGAGCAGTACTTC. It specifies CASSLRTSGFFSYEQYF.

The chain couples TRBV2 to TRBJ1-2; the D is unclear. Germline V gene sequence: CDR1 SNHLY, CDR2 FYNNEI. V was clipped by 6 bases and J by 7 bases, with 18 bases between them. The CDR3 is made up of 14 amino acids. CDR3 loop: CASSVTASSSGYTF. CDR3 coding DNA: TGTGCCAGCAGCGTCACCGCCTCATCCAGTGGCTACACCTTC.

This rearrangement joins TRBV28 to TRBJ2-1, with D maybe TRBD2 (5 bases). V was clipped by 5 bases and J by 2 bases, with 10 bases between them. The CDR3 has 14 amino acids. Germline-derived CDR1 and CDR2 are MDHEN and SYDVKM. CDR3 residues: CASSPVRAYNEQFF. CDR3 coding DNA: TGTGCCAGCAGTCCGGTGAGGGCCTACAATGAGCAGTTCTTC.

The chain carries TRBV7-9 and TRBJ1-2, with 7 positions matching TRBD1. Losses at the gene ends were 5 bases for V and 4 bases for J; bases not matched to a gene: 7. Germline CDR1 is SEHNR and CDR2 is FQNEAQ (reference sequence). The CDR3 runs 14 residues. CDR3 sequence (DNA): TGTGCCAGCAGCCGACAGGGATCGGGCTATGGCTACACCTTC. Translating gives CASSRQGSGYGYTF. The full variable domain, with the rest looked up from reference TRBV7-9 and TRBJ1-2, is DTGVSQNPRHKITKRGQNVTFRCDPISEHNRLYWYRQTLGQGPEFLTYFQNEAQLEKSRLLSDRFSAERPKGSFSTLEIQRTEQGDSAMYLCASSRQGSGYGYTFGSGTRLTVV.

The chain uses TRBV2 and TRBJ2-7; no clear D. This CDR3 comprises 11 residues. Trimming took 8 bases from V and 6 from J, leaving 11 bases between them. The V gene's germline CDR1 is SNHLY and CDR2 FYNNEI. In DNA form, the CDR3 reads TGTGCCAGCTTGGGCGCCCGCGAGCAGTACTTC. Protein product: CASLGAREQYF.

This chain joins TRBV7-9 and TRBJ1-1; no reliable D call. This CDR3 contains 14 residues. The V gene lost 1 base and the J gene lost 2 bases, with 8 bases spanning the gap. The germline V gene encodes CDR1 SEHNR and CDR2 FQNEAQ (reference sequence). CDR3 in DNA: TGTGCCAGCAGCTTAGATGCGGGAAACACTGAAGCTTTCTTT. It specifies CASSLDAGNTEAFF. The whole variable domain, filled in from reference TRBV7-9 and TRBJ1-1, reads DTGVSQNPRHKITKRGQNVTFRCDPISEHNRLYWYRQTLGQGPEFLTYFQNEAQLEKSRLLSDRFSAERPKGSFSTLEIQRTEQGDSAMYLCASSLDAGNTEAFFGQGTRLTVV.

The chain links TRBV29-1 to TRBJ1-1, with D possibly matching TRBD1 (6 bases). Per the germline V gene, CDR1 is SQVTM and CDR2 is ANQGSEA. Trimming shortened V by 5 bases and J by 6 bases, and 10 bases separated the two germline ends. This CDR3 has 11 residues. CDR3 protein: CSVSGAAEAFF. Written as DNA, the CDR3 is TGCAGCGTTTCAGGGGCGGCTGAAGCTTTCTTT.

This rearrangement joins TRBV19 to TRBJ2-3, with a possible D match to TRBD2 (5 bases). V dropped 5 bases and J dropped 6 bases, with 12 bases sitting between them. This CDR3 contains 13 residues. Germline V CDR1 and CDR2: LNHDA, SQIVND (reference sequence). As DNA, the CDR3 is TGTGCCAGTAGTTTTGACCCGGGGGATACGCAGTATTTT. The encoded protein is CASSFDPGDTQYF. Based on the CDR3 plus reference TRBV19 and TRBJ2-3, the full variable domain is DGGITQSPKYLFRKEGQNVTLSCEQNLNHDAMYWYRQDPGQGLRLIYYSQIVNDFQKGDIAEGYSVSREKKESFPLTVTSAQKNPTAFYLCASSFDPGDTQYFGPGTRLTVL.

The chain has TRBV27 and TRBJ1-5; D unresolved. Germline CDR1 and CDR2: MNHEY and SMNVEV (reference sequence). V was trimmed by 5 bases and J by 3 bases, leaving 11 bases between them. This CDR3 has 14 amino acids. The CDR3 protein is CASSLPGINQPQHF. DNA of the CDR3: TGTGCCAGCAGTCTCCCAGGAATCAATCAGCCCCAGCATTTT.

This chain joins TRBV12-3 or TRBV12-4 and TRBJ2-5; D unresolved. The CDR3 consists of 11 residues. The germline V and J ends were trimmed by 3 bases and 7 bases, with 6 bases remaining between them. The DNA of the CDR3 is TGTGCCAGCAGTTTTACGGGGACCCAGTACTTC. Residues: CASSFTGTQYF.

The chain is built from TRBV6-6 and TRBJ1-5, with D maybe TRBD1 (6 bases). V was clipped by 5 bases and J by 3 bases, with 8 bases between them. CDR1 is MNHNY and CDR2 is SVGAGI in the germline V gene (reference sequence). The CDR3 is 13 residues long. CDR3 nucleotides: TGTGCCAGCAGTCGGGGGGCCAATCAGCCCCAGCATTTT. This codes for CASSRGANQPQHF.

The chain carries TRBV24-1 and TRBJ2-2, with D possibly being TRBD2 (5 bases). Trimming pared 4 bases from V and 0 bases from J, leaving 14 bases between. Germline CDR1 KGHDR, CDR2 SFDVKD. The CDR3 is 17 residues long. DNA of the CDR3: TGTGCCACCAGTGACCCCCGCAGGACTGCGAACACCGGGGAGCTGTTTTTT. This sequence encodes CATSDPRRTANTGELFF.

For the CDR3, the DNA is TGTGCCAGAACCGACGTGGGGAGGGGTAGCAATCAGCCCCAGCATTTT. The encoded protein is CARTDVGRGSNQPQHF. The chain joins TRBV27 to TRBJ1-5, with a possible D match to TRBD1 (5 bases). Germline CDR1 reads MNHEY; CDR2 reads SMNVEV (reference sequence). CDR3 size: 16 residues. V lost 9 bases to trimming and J lost 0 bases, with 18 bases between them.

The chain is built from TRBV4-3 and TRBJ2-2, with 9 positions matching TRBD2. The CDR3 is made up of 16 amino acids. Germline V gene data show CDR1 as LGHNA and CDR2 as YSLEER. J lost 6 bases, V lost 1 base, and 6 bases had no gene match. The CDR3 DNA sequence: TGCGCCAGCAGCCAAGGGGTAGCGGGAGATTCCGGGGAGCTGTTTTTT. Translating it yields CASSQGVAGDSGELFF.

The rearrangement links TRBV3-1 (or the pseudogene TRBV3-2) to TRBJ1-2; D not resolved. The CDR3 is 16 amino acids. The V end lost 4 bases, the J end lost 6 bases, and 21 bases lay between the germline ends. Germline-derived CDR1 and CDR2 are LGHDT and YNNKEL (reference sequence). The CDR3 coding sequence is TGTGCCAGCAGCCCCCTACGAGCGGGCTCACCTCATGGCTACACCTTC. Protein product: CASSPLRAGSPHGYTF.

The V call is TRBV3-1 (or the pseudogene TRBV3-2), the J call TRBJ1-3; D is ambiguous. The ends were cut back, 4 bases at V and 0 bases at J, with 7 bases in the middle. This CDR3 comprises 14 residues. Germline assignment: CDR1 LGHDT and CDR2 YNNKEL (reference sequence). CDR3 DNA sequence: TGTGCCAGCAGCCCCTCCCCCTCTGGAAACACCATATATTTT. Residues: CASSPSPSGNTIYF.

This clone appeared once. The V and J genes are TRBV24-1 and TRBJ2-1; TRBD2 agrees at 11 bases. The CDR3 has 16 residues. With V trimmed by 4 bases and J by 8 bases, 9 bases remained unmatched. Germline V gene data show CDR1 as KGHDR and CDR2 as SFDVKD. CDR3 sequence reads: CATSELAGGGEDEQFF. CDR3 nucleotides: TGTGCCACCAGTGAGTTAGCGGGAGGGGGTGAGGATGAGCAGTTCTTC.

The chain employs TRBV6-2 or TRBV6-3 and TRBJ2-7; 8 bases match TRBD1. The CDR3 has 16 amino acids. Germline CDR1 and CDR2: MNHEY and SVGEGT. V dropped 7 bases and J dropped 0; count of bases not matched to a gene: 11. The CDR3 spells CASTPWETGVSYEQYF. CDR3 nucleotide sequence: TGTGCCAGCACCCCCTGGGAGACAGGGGTCTCCTACGAGCAGTACTTC.